The sequence of this T cell receptor (beta chain) was determined in a study of blood T cells in healthy people across ages. Study-wide points: Per million T cells, TCR beta diversity dropped roughly linearly as age increased.

Concerning this clonotype itself: Its specificity is unknown.

A sample-barcoded 5' primer and a J-beta primer mix were used in a second PCR of roughly 7 to 12 cycles. Every single cDNA molecule received a tag from a template-switch adaptor with 12 random nucleotides. TCRdb re-called the 5' RACE reads through MiXCR, storing one row per CDR3 protein. The table has approximately 830,000 distinct CDR3 sequences, around 68% seen once; the top ten hold around a quarter. This CDR3 is built from 19 residues. The ends lost 4 bases at V and 6 bases at J; junction bases unmatched: 23. Germline-derived CDR1 and CDR2 are SQVTM and ANQGSEA. The V and J genes are TRBV29-1 and TRBJ1-4, with 7 bases matching TRBD1. The sequence came from a young man in good health. Source material: blood. CDR3 coding DNA: TGCAGCGTTGTTATTACCCCTAAAGCGACAGGGAGTCGGTATGAAAAACTGTTTTTT. Its protein product is CSVVITPKATGSRYEKLFF.